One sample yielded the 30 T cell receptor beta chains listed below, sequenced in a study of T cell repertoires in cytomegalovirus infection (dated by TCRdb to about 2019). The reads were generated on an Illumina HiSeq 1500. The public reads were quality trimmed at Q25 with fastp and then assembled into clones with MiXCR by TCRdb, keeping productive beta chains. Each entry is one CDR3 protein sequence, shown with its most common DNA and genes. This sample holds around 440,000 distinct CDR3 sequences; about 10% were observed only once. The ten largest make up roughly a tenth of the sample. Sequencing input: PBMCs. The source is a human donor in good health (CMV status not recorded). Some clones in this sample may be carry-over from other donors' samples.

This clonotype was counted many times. The CDR3 DNA reads TGCGCCAGCAGCCAGGCTCGCGGTACTAACTATGGCTACACCTTC. It specifies CASSQARGTNYGYTF. V and J are TRBV4-1 and TRBJ1-2; D gene uncertain. The CDR3 is 15 amino acids. V was shortened by 3 bases and J by 0 bases, with 11 bases between the two germline ends. The germline CDR1 and CDR2 sequences are MGHRA and YSYEKL.

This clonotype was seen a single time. In DNA form, the CDR3 reads TGTGCCAGCAGCTTGGGCAAGAAGAACACTGAAGCTTTCTTT. Amino acids: CASSLGKKNTEAFF. V and J are TRBV7-9 and TRBJ1-1, with D unclear. V lost 3 bases to trimming and J lost 1 base, with 9 bases between them. CDR1 is SEHNR, CDR2 FQNEAQ, per germline (reference sequence). The CDR3 loop spans 14 amino acids.

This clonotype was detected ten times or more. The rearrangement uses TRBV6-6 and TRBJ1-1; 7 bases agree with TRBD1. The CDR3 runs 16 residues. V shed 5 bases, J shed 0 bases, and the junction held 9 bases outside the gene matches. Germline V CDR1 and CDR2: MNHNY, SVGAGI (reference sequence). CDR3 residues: CASSIFRGGVNTEAFF. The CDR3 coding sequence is TGTGCCAGCAGTATCTTTAGAGGGGGCGTGAACACTGAAGCTTTCTTT.

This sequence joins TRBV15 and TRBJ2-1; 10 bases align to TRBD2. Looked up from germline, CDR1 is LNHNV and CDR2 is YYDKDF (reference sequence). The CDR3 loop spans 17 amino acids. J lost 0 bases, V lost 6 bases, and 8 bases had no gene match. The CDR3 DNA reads TGTGCCACCAGTTGGACTAGCGGTTCAAGCTCCTACAATGAGCAGTTCTTC. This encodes CATSWTSGSSSYNEQFF.

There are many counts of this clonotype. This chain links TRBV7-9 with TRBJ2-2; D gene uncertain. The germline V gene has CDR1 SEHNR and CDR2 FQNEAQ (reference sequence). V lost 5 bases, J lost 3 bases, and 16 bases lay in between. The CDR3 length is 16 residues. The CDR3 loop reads CASSPFAGIDTGELFF. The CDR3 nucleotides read TGTGCCAGCAGCCCTTTCGCTGGGATCGACACCGGGGAGCTGTTTTTT.

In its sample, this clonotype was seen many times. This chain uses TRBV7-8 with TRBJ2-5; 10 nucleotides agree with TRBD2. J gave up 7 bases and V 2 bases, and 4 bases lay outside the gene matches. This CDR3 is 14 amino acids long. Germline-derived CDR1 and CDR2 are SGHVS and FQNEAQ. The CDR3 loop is CASSLKRGGRTQYF. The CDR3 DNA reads TGTGCCAGCAGCTTAAAGCGGGGGGGCAGGACCCAGTACTTC.

The CDR3 nucleotides read TGTGCCAGCTCCCGGGGACGTCATCAAGAGACCCAGTACTTC. Protein sequence: CASSRGRHQETQYF. V usage is TRBV18 and J usage is TRBJ2-5, with D tentatively TRBD1 or TRBD2 (5 bases each). V was clipped by 6 bases and J by 2 bases, with 13 bases between them. This CDR3 has 14 residues. CDR1 and CDR2 from the germline V gene are KGHSH and LQKENI.

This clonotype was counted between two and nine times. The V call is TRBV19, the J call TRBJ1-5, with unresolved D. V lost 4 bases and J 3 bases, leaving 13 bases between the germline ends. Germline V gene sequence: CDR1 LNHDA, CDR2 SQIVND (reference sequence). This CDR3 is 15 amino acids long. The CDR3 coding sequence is TGTGCCAGTAGTAACCCCCGAGCGCACAATCAGCCCCAGCATTTT. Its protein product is CASSNPRAHNQPQHF.

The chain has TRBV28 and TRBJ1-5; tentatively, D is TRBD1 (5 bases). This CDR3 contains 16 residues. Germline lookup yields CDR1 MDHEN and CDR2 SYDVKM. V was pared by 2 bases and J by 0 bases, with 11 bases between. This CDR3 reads CASSLMSRGSNQPQHF. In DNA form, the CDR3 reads TGTGCCAGCAGTTTAATGTCTAGGGGTAGCAATCAGCCCCAGCATTTT.

The CDR3 loop is CASSTSRTSGSRNEQFF. DNA of the CDR3: TGTGCCAGTAGTACCTCCCGGACTAGCGGGAGTCGAAATGAGCAGTTCTTC. The chain recombines TRBV19 with TRBJ2-1; the match to TRBD2 covers 13 bases. Germline-derived CDR1 and CDR2 are LNHDA and SQIVND (reference sequence). V trimming: 4 bases; J trimming: 7 bases; junction bases outside the gene matches: 10. The CDR3 is 17 amino acids.

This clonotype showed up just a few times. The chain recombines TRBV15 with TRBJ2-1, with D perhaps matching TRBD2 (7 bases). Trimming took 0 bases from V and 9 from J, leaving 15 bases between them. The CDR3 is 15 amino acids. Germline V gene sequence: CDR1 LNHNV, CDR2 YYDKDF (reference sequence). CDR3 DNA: TGTGCCACCAGCAGAGAGGGGGGGGGCCTCGGTGAGCAGTTCTTC. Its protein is CATSREGGGLGEQFF.

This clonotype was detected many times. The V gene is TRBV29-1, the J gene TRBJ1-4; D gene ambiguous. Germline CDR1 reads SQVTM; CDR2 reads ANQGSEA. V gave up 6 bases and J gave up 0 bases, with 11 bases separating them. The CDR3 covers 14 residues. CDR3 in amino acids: CSVGSGTTNEKLFF. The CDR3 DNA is TGCAGCGTGGGCTCGGGTACAACTAATGAAAAACTGTTTTTT.

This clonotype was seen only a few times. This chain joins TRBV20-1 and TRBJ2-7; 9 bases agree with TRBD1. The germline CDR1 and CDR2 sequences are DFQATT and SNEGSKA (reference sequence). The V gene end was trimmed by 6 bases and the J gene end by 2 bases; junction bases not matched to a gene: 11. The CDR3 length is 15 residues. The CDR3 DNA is TGCAGTGCCGCAGGACAGGGGCTAAAGACCTACGAGCAGTACTTC. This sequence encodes CSAAGQGLKTYEQYF.

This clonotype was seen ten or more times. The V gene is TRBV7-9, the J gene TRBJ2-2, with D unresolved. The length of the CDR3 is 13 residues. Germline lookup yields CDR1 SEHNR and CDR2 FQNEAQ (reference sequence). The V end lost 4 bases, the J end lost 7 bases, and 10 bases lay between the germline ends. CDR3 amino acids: CASSYISGGELFF. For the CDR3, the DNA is TGTGCCAGCAGCTACATATCGGGCGGGGAGCTGTTTTTT.

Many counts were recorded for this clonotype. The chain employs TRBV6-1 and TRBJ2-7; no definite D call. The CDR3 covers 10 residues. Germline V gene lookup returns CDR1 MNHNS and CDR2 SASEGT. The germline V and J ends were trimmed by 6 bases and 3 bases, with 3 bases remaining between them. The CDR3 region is CASRNYEQYF. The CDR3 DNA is TGTGCCAGCAGGAACTACGAGCAGTACTTC.

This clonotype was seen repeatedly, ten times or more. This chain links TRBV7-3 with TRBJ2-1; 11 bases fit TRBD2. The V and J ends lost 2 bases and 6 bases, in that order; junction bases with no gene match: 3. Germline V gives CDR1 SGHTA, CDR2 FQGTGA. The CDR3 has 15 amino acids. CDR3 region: CASSLRLAGPNEQFF. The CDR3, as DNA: TGTGCCAGCAGCTTACGACTAGCGGGGCCCAATGAGCAGTTCTTC.

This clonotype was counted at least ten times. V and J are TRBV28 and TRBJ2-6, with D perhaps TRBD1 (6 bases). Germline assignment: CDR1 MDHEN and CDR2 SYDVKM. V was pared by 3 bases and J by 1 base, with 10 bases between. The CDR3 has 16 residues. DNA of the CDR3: TGTGCCAGCAGTTTCCGTACAGGGTCTGGGGCCAACGTCCTGACTTTC. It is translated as CASSFRTGSGANVLTF.

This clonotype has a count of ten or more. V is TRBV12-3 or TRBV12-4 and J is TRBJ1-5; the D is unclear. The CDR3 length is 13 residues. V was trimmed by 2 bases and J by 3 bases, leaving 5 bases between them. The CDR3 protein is CASSLHFNQPQHF. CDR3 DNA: TGTGCCAGCAGTTTACATTTCAATCAGCCCCAGCATTTT.

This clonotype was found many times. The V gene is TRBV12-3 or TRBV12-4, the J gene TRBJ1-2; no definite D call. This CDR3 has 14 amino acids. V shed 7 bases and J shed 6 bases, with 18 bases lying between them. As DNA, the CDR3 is TGTGCCAGCAATACCGGGCCCCTTGTTGATGGCTACACCTTC. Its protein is CASNTGPLVDGYTF.

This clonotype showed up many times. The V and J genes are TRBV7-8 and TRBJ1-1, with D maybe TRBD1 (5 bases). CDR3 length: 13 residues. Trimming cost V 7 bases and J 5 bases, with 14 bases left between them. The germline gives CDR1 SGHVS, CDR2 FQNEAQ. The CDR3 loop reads CASTRGGGTEAFF. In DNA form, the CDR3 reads TGTGCCAGCACACGGGGGGGGGGGACTGAAGCTTTCTTT.

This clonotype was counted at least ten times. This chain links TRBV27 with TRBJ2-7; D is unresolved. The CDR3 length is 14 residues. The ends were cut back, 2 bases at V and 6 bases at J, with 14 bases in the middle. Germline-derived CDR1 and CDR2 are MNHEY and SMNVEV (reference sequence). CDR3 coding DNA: TGTGCCAGCAGTTTAGGGCGAGCAAACGGCGAGCAGTACTTC. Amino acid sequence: CASSLGRANGEQYF.

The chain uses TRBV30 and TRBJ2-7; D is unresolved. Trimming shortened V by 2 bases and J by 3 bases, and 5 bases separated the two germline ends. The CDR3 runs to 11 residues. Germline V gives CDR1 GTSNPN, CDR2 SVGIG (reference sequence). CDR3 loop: CAWSLNYEQYF. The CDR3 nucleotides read TGTGCCTGGAGTCTCAACTACGAGCAGTACTTC.

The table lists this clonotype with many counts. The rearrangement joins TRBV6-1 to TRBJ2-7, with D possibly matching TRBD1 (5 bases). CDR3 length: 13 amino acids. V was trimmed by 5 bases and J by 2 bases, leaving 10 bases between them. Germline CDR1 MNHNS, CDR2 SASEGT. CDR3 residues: CASSRDRPYEQYF. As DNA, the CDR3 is TGTGCCAGCAGTCGCGACAGACCCTACGAGCAGTACTTC.

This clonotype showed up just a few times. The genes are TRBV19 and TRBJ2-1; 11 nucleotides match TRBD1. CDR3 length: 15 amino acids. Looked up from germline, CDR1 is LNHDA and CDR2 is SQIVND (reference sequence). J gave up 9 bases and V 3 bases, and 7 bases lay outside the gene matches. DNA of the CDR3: TGTGCCAGTAGTATCACCGGACAGGGGGCGCCTGAGCAGTTCTTC. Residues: CASSITGQGAPEQFF.

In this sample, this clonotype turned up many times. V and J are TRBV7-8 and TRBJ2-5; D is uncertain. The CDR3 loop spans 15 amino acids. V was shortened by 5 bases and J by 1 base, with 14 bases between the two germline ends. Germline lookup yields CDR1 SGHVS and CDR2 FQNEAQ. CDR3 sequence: CASSLRRTLQETQYF. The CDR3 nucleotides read TGTGCCAGCAGCCTGCGTCGGACCCTCCAAGAGACCCAGTACTTC.

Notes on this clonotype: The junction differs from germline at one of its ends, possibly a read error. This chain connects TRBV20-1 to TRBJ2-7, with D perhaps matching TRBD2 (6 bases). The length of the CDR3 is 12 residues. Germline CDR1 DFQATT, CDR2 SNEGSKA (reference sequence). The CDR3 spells CCARRGWDEQYF. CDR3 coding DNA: TGCTGTGCTAGGCGGGGTTGGGACGAGCAGTACTTC.

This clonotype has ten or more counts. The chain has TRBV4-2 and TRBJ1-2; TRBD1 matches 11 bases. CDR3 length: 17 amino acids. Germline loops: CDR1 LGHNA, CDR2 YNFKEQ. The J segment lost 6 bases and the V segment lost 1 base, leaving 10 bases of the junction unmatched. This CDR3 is CASSQGDRGIQENGYTF. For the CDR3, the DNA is TGTGCCAGCAGCCAAGGGGACAGGGGGATACAGGAAAATGGCTACACCTTC.

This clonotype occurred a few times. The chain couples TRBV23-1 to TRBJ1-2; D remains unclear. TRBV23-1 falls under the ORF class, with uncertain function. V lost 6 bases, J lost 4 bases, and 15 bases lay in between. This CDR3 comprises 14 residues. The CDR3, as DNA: TGCGCCAGCAGCCCGGTTAGGAGTGGCTATGGCTACACCTTC. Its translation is CASSPVRSGYGYTF.

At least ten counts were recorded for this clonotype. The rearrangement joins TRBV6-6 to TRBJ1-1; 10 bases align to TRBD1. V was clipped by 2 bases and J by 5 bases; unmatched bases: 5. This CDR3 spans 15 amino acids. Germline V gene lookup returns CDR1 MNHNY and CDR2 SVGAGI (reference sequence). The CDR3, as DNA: TGTGCCAGCAGTTACGGGGGGGACAGGGGAACTGAAGCTTTCTTT. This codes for CASSYGGDRGTEAFF.

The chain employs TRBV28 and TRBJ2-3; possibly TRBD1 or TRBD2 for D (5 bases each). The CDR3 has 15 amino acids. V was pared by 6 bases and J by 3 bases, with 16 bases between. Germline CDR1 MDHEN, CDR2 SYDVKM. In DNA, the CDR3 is TGTGCCAGCAGCCGGCCGGGGACGGGGACAGATACGCAGTATTTT. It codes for CASSRPGTGTDTQYF.